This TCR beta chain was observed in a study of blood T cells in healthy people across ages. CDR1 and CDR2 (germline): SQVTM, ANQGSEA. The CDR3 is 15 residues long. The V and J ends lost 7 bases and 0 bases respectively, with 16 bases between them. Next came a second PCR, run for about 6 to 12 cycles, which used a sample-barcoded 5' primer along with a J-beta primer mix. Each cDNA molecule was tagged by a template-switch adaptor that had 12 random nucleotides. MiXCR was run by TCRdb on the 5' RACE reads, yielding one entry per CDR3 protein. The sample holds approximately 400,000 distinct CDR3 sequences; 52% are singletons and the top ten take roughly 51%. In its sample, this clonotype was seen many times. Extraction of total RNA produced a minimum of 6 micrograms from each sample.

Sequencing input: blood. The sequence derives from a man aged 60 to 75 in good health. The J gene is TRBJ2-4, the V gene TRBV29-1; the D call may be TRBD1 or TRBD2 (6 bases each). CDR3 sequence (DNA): TGCAGCGCCGGGGGCACAGATCGAGCCAAAAACATTCAGTACTTC. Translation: CSAGGTDRAKNIQYF.